The clone carrying this TCR beta chain was seen more than once but under ten times. What it recognizes is unknown. This entry belongs to a study of T cells in Graves' hyperthyroidism and ophthalmopathy. The V segment lost 2 bases and the J segment 2 bases; nucleotides outside the gene matches: 13. The CDR3 spans 19 residues. Germline loops: CDR1 SEHNR, CDR2 FQNEAQ (reference sequence). The study, taken as a whole, reports: For ophthalmopathy, model prediction preceded onset by a median about 6 months.

RNA transcripts gave rise to amplified TCR beta CDR3 regions. The HTBI set primed first-round TCR CDR3 RT-PCR. MiXCR, applied by TCRdb to the multiplex PCR reads, yields one record per CDR3 protein. The data contain approximately 370,000 distinct CDR3 sequences, approximately 18% of them singletons. Patients aged 18 to 65 had newly diagnosed hyperthyroidism that had lasted under 2 months. Not enrolled were patients with uncontrolled infection, other autoimmune disease, pregnancy or lactation. Sequencing was done on a sample of blood. The chain is built from TRBV7-9 and TRBJ2-2; 8 bases map to TRBD1. This clonotype was sampled from a young woman with Graves' hyperthyroidism that later progressed to Graves' ophthalmopathy. The CDR3 DNA sequence: TGTGCCAGCAGCTTACCCGAACCTAGACAGGGGCCTAACACCGGGGAGCTGTTTTTT. Its protein product is CASSLPEPRQGPNTGELFF.